The entry below gives a single T cell receptor beta chain sequence along with its context. PCR involved 60 Vbeta and 13 Jbeta primers. Clones were sequenced by immunoSEQ multiplex PCR, and TCRdb holds only the in-frame ones, with some missing. The sample holds over 150,000 clones, about 78% seen once. This entry comes from a study of cytomegalovirus exposure and HLA in healthy donors. Study summary: Some 200 million T cells yielded 100 million to 130 million unique TCR beta sequences, as an earlier analysis found. Roughly 80 million unique TCRs from HLA-typed donors made up an early data release.

Trimming stripped 4 bases from V and 0 bases from J, with 10 bases between. The CDR3 has 15 amino acids. The germline gives CDR1 SGHVS, CDR2 FNYEAQ. This rearrangement joins TRBV7-6 to TRBJ1-5, with D perhaps matching TRBD1 (5 bases). The sequence derives from a woman aged 45-59 years in good health and CMV-seropositive. The sequenced material came from PBMCs. Here the CDR3 DNA reads TGTGCCAGCAGCTCCGACAGATATAGCAATCAGCCCCAGCATTTT. Protein product: CASSSDRYSNQPQHF.